The 30 T cell receptor beta chains below were found in one sample sequenced in a study of T-cell reconstitution after alpha-beta-depleted transplantation in children (dated by TCRdb to about 2016). In light of the paper, this sample's treatment or condition label describes: allogeneic hematopoietic cell transplantation with graft depleted of TCRalphabeta T cells and CD19 B cells. The method was PCR. Reads for this sample came from an Illumina HiSeq 2500. TCR library preparation used molecular barcoding, with unique molecular identifiers applied to normalize quantification of the TCRbeta repertoire. TCRdb passed the public sequencing reads through fastp at Q25 and MiXCR, retaining productive beta sequences. Entries are consolidated by CDR3 protein sequence, retaining the most common genes and DNA. This sample lists approximately 190,000 distinct CDR3 sequences; approximately 6% were detected once. The ten most abundant clones make up under 5% of the sample.

This specimen was PBMCs, taken before TCRalphabeta/CD19-depleted stem cell transplant. These TCRs come from a girl less than two years old with combined immunodeficiency, due to receive a stem cell transplant.

This clonotype was found a few times. V gene TRBV7-2 combines with J gene TRBJ2-2; 9 bases align to TRBD1. Germline trimming cut 5 bases from V and 5 bases from J; bases unmatched to any gene: 9. The CDR3 has 16 residues. Germline-derived CDR1 and CDR2 are SGHTA and FQGNSA. DNA for the CDR3: TGTGCCAGCAGCCGAGTGCTGGGACAGGGAACCGGGGAGCTGTTTTTT. It yields the protein CASSRVLGQGTGELFF.

This clonotype was seen repeatedly, ten times or more. The chain is built from TRBV6-5 and TRBJ2-1, with D possibly TRBD2 on 6 matching bases. Germline V gene lookup returns CDR1 MNHEY and CDR2 SVGAGI. The V end was cut by 0 bases, the J end by 8 bases, with 14 bases between. CDR3 size: 15 residues. The CDR3 DNA sequence: TGTGCCAGCAGTTACTCATATAGGGGAGGCGATGAGCAGTTCTTC. It translates to CASSYSYRGGDEQFF.

This clonotype was found many times. The chain couples TRBV7-8 to TRBJ2-1; the match to TRBD2 covers 12 bases. V lost 1 base and J lost 9; bases outside the gene matches: 4. The CDR3 is made up of 15 amino acids. The germline V gene encodes CDR1 SGHVS and CDR2 FQNEAQ. The CDR3 spells CASSLGLAGVGEQFF. CDR3 bases: TGTGCCAGCAGCTTAGGACTAGCGGGAGTCGGTGAGCAGTTCTTC.

This clonotype was seen repeatedly, ten times or more. The genes are TRBV7-2 and TRBJ2-3, with 10 bases that match TRBD1. The V gene's germline CDR1 is SGHTA and CDR2 FQGNSA. J lost 5 bases, V lost 1 base, and 9 bases had no gene match. CDR3 length equals 17 residues. For the CDR3, the DNA is TGTGCCAGCAGCTTAGTACTCGTGACAGGGGGCCTAGATACGCAGTATTTT. As protein: CASSLVLVTGGLDTQYF. Supplemented by reference TRBV7-2 and TRBJ2-3, the full variable domain reads GAGVSQSPSNKVTEKGKDVELRCDPISGHTALYWYRQSLGQGLEFLIYFQGNSAPDKSGLPSDRFSAERTGGSVSTLTIQRTQQEDSAVYLCASSLVLVTGGLDTQYFGPGTRLTVL.

The J gene is TRBJ2-1, the V gene TRBV4-3; D is ambiguous. The CDR3 has 17 residues. Germline CDR1 and CDR2: LGHNA and YSLEER. V gave up 2 bases and J gave up 4 bases, with 18 bases separating them. This chain's CDR3 is CASSQFTYYPSYNEQFF. CDR3 nucleotides: TGCGCCAGCAGCCAATTTACTTACTACCCTTCTTACAATGAGCAGTTCTTC.

This clonotype was seen ten or more times. The chain links TRBV3-1 to TRBJ2-7; the D is unclear. This CDR3 comprises 13 residues. V lost 4 bases and J 1 base, leaving 8 bases between the germline ends. From germline, CDR1 is LGHDT and CDR2 YNNKEL (reference sequence). The CDR3 loop reads CASSPPRSYEQYF. As DNA, the CDR3 is TGTGCCAGCAGCCCGCCCAGGTCCTACGAGCAGTACTTC.

There are many counts of this clonotype. This chain uses TRBV20-1 with TRBJ2-7; TRBD1 matches at 11 bases. Germline trimming cut 6 bases from V and 9 bases from J; bases unmatched to any gene: 16. Germline values: CDR1 DFQATT, CDR2 SNEGSKA (reference sequence). The length of the CDR3 is 15 residues. CDR3 DNA sequence: TGCAGTGCCACGCGAGCGGACAGGGGGCAAGGGGGGCAGTACTTC. It is translated as CSATRADRGQGGQYF.

Concerning this clonotype itself: This may arise from a read error, as a much more abundant clone is one base away. This likely comes from a read error, as the CDR3 has no conserved phenylalanine or tryptophan at its end. V and J are TRBV12-3 or TRBV12-4 and TRBJ1-2; D gene unclear. This CDR3 region has 14 residues. With 2 bases removed from V and 5 bases from J, the gap between germline ends came to 12 bases. In nucleotides, the CDR3 is TGTGCCAGCAGTTTAAACCCAATGGGGTATGGCTACACCGTC. Translated, it gives CASSLNPMGYGYTV.

This clonotype was counted ten times or more. The rearrangement joins TRBV7-2 to TRBJ2-5; D is unclear. Looked up from germline, CDR1 is SGHTA and CDR2 is FQGNSA. Trimming stripped 4 bases from V and 1 base from J, with 19 bases between. CDR3 length equals 17 residues. The CDR3 is CASSSPLNAPFQETQYF. CDR3 DNA: TGTGCCAGCAGCTCACCTTTAAACGCCCCCTTCCAAGAGACCCAGTACTTC.

V and J are TRBV2 and TRBJ2-3, with 7 bases aligning to TRBD2. CDR3 size: 18 residues. J gave up 1 base and V 8 bases, and 18 bases lay outside the gene matches. Germline V gives CDR1 SNHLY, CDR2 FYNNEI. As DNA, the CDR3 is TGTGCCAGCTGTTTAGTACTCGGGCTAGCGGAGCGCACAGATACGCAGTATTTT. The encoded protein is CASCLVLGLAERTDTQYF. Full variable domain (rest looked up from reference TRBV2 and TRBJ2-3): EPEVTQTPSHQVTQMGQEVILRCVPISNHLYFYWYRQILGQKVEFLVSFYNNEISEKSEIFDDQFSVERPDGSNFTLKIRSTKLEDSAMYFCASCLVLGLAERTDTQYFGPGTRLTVL.

This clonotype was picked up many times. The chain uses TRBV28 and TRBJ2-5; 12 bases align to TRBD2. The CDR3 is made up of 19 amino acids. In germline, CDR1 is MDHEN, CDR2 SYDVKM. Trimming removed 4 bases from V and 5 bases from J; junction bases left unmatched: 17. The CDR3 nucleotides read TGTGCCAGCAGTTCAACATGGTCCGCTAGCGGGAGGGCCAGGGAGACCCAGTACTTC. It encodes CASSSTWSASGRARETQYF.

This clonotype has at least ten counts. V and J are TRBV5-1 and TRBJ2-7; D gene uncertain. The V gene lost 1 base and the J gene lost 1 base, with 6 bases spanning the gap. This CDR3 contains 13 residues. From germline, CDR1 is SGHRS and CDR2 YFSETQ. CDR3 sequence (DNA): TGCGCCAGCAGCTTGAAGGGATCCTACGAGCAGTACTTC. It translates to CASSLKGSYEQYF.

This clonotype was seen a handful of times. The chain recombines TRBV29-1 with TRBJ1-4; unclear D gene. V lost 3 bases, J lost 5 bases, and 13 bases lay in between. This CDR3 has 14 residues. CDR1 and CDR2 from the germline V gene are SQVTM and ANQGSEA. CDR3 protein: CSVDTGWENEKLFF. CDR3 nucleotide sequence: TGCAGCGTTGATACGGGTTGGGAAAATGAAAAACTGTTTTTT.

This clonotype was detected many times. The V and J genes are TRBV12-3 or TRBV12-4 and TRBJ2-4; a weak D match, TRBD2 (6 bases). This CDR3 comprises 17 residues. V lost 1 base, J lost 3 bases, and 16 bases lay in between. CDR3 region: CASSLGRKRGDKNIQYF. The CDR3 DNA reads TGTGCCAGCAGTTTAGGTCGAAAGCGCGGGGACAAAAACATTCAGTACTTC.

This clonotype was seen repeatedly, ten times or more. The chain has TRBV24-1 and TRBJ2-5; tentative D call: TRBD2 (6 bases). The CDR3 is 15 amino acids. The V and J ends lost 5 bases and 1 base respectively, with 13 bases between them. Per the germline V gene, CDR1 is KGHDR and CDR2 is SFDVKD. CDR3 coding DNA: TGTGCCACCAGTGCCCCGGGGAGGCGCCAAGAGACCCAGTACTTC. Translating it yields CATSAPGRRQETQYF.

This clonotype has just one count. The chain links TRBV15 to TRBJ1-6; 8 nucleotides line up with TRBD1. There are 15 residues in the CDR3. Per the germline V gene, CDR1 is LNHNV and CDR2 is YYDKDF (reference sequence). V lost 1 base and J lost 7; bases outside the gene matches: 3. The CDR3 reads CATSRVRGRNSPLHF. DNA of the CDR3: TGTGCCACCAGCAGAGTCAGGGGGCGGAATTCACCCCTCCACTTT.

This clonotype was seen repeatedly, ten times or more. The chain recombines TRBV18 with TRBJ2-2, with 7 positions matching TRBD2. From germline, CDR1 is KGHSH and CDR2 LQKENI. The trim removed 0 bases at V and 6 bases at J, leaving 1 base unmatched. The CDR3 contains 14 residues. Here the CDR3 DNA reads TGTGCCAGCTCACCACCGACTAGCTCCGGGGAGCTGTTTTTT. It yields the protein CASSPPTSSGELFF.

This clonotype was observed at least ten times. The chain recombines TRBV29-1 with TRBJ2-7; D is unresolved. Germline CDR1 is SQVTM and CDR2 is ANQGSEA. Trimming removed 5 bases from V and 3 bases from J, with 11 bases in between. The CDR3 has 12 amino acids. CDR3: CSVTNRIYEQYF. CDR3 nucleotide sequence: TGCAGCGTTACTAACAGAATCTACGAGCAGTACTTC.

The CDR3 is CASSSTSGRGSYNEQFF. CDR3 nucleotide sequence: TGTGCCAGCAGCTCGACTAGCGGGAGGGGGTCCTACAATGAGCAGTTCTTC. The chain has TRBV5-6 and TRBJ2-1; 14 nucleotides agree with TRBD2. This CDR3 has 17 amino acids. After removal of 3 bases from V and 1 base from J, the junction contained 3 bases not matched to a gene. The germline V gene encodes CDR1 SGHDT and CDR2 YYEEEE.

This clonotype occurred many times. This chain connects TRBV5-1 to TRBJ2-2; D not resolved. Germline loops: CDR1 SGHRS, CDR2 YFSETQ. This CDR3 comprises 15 residues. The ends were cut back, 4 bases at V and 0 bases at J, with 10 bases in the middle. CDR3 in amino acids: CASSLANPNTGELFF. As DNA, the CDR3 is TGCGCCAGCAGCCTGGCCAATCCGAACACCGGGGAGCTGTTTTTT.

Ten or more counts support this clonotype. The J gene is TRBJ2-2, the V gene TRBV9; 7 bases agree with TRBD2. V was clipped by 4 bases and J by 3 bases; unmatched bases: 9. The CDR3 covers 16 residues. Germline CDR1 and CDR2: SGDLS and YYNGEE. The CDR3 region is CASSKVGGKDTGELFF. Written as DNA, the CDR3 is TGTGCCAGCAGCAAAGTCGGGGGGAAGGACACCGGGGAGCTGTTTTTT. The full variable domain, with the rest looked up from reference TRBV9 and TRBJ2-2, is DSGVTQTPKHLITATGQRVTLRCSPRSGDLSVYWYQQSLDQGLQFLIQYYNGEERAKGNILERFSAQQFPDLHSELNLSSLELGDSALYFCASSKVGGKDTGELFFGEGSRLTVL.

This clonotype was observed many times. The rearrangement links TRBV6-6 to TRBJ1-1; the match to TRBD1 covers 7 bases. The J segment lost 6 bases and the V segment lost 3 bases, leaving 1 base of the junction unmatched. The CDR3 extends over 12 amino acids. Germline CDR1 and CDR2: MNHNY and SVGAGI (reference sequence). The CDR3: CASSYRGPEAFF. CDR3 DNA sequence: TGTGCCAGCAGTTATAGGGGGCCTGAAGCTTTCTTT.

This clonotype came up many times. The chain employs TRBV29-1 and TRBJ1-2, with 8 bases identical to TRBD1. The CDR3 has 12 residues. Germline V gene sequence: CDR1 SQVTM, CDR2 ANQGSEA. V shed 6 bases, J shed 3 bases, and the junction held 3 bases outside the gene matches. The CDR3 spells CSVTQGDYGYTF. Written as DNA, the CDR3 is TGCAGCGTCACACAGGGGGACTATGGCTACACCTTC.

A few counts support this clonotype. This rearrangement joins TRBV7-2 to TRBJ1-5, with D possibly TRBD1 on 6 matching bases. Germline CDR1 and CDR2: SGHTA and FQGNSA. V dropped 5 bases and J dropped 5 bases, with 13 bases sitting between them. The CDR3 covers 14 residues. DNA for the CDR3: TGTGCCAGCAGCCCCAGGGGAGGGCATCAGCCCCAGCATTTT. This encodes CASSPRGGHQPQHF.

This clonotype was counted many times. V is TRBV12-3 or TRBV12-4 and J is TRBJ2-7; D may be TRBD1 (6 bases). Trimming removed 7 bases at V and 2 bases at J, with 15 bases between. The CDR3 consists of 14 residues. The CDR3 coding sequence is TGTGCCAGCACCTCAGGCTGGGACACCTACGAGCAGTACTTC. It encodes CASTSGWDTYEQYF.

In its sample, this clonotype was seen many times. The chain couples TRBV7-9 to TRBJ2-1; 11 bases are a match to TRBD1. This CDR3 is built from 17 residues. The V gene's germline CDR1 is SEHNR and CDR2 FQNEAQ (reference sequence). The V gene end was trimmed by 5 bases and the J gene end by 2 bases; junction bases not matched to a gene: 8. The CDR3 sequence: CASSPDPGQGAYNEQFF. The CDR3 DNA sequence: TGTGCCAGCAGCCCAGACCCGGGACAGGGGGCCTACAATGAGCAGTTCTTC.

The table lists this clonotype with many counts. This chain uses TRBV20-1 with TRBJ2-7, with 8 bases aligning to TRBD1. V lost 5 bases to trimming and J lost 3 bases; unmatched junction nucleotides: 12. This CDR3 spans 15 amino acids. Germline-derived CDR1 and CDR2 are DFQATT and SNEGSKA (reference sequence). The CDR3 region has the DNA TGCAGTGCTGAAACTGGACAGGGTGGGGGCTACGAGCAGTACTTC. Its protein is CSAETGQGGGYEQYF.

This clonotype appeared a few times. This chain connects TRBV19 to TRBJ1-1; tentative D call: TRBD1 (5 bases). V was trimmed by 2 bases and J by 0 bases, leaving 13 bases between them. This CDR3 contains 16 residues. Germline CDR1 and CDR2: LNHDA and SQIVND (reference sequence). The CDR3 nucleotides read TGTGCCAGTAGTATAAGGGACGACATAATGAACACTGAAGCTTTCTTT. This gives the protein CASSIRDDIMNTEAFF.

This clonotype has ten or more counts. The chain is built from TRBV12-3 or TRBV12-4 and TRBJ1-5; 9 bases align to TRBD1. The CDR3 is made up of 16 amino acids. V gave up 2 bases and J gave up 6 bases; unmatched junction bases: 8. CDR3 amino acids: CASSLLGQGLSQPQHF. The CDR3 bases are TGTGCCAGCAGTTTATTGGGACAGGGTTTAAGTCAGCCCCAGCATTTT.

This clonotype was detected ten times or more. The chain employs TRBV7-2 and TRBJ2-3; TRBD2 might be the D (5 bases). The germline V and J ends were trimmed by 1 base and 2 bases, with 10 bases remaining between them. Per the germline V gene, CDR1 is SGHTA and CDR2 is FQGNSA. CDR3 length: 15 amino acids. The CDR3 DNA reads TGTGCCAGCAGCTTAGTGGACTTATACACAGATACGCAGTATTTT. It is translated as CASSLVDLYTDTQYF.